This T cell receptor (beta chain) is drawn from a study of T cells in Graves' hyperthyroidism and ophthalmopathy (dated by TCRdb to between 2018 and 2021). Study-level background: Peripheral blood was collected at initial diagnosis, before any treatment. The 95 to 100 discovery patients were randomly split 7:3 into training and test sets. Whether ophthalmopathy could be predicted prospectively was tested in an independent validation cohort made up of roughly 20 hyperthyroidism patients plus 17 patients who later progressed to ophthalmopathy. Following sampling, methimazole starting at 30 mg daily was given to hyperthyroidism patients, and high-dose intravenous methylprednisolone was given to ophthalmopathy patients. According to the paper, TCR Vbeta CDR3 sequencing was carried out on about 140 peripheral blood samples, which came from more than 40 ophthalmopathy, around 75 hyperthyroidism and roughly 17 progressor patients. In about six Graves' hyperthyroidism patients, the study also compared T-cell repertoires from thyroid tissue with T-cell repertoires from blood. A discovery cohort of about a hundred patients, 43 with Graves' ophthalmopathy and about 58 with stable Graves' hyperthyroidism, was used to find distinguishing TCR V-J signatures.

TCR beta CDR3 regions were amplified from RNA transcripts. The first round of RT-PCR for the TCR CDR3 was performed with the HTBI primer set and the Qiagen OneStep RT-PCR kit. Libraries were constructed in a second round of multiplex PCR, after which size selection and purification were performed. Libraries were sequenced paired-end with 100 bp reads on an Illumina HiSeq2000. The study's processing was this. Raw data were processed with SOAPnuke, discarding reads with adapters, uncalled bases, mean Phred below 15, or no exact constant-primer or identifier match. COPE v1.2.5 was used to merge the high-quality paired reads, and each unique nucleotide sequence was defined as a clonotype. MiTCR v1.1 was used to align the clonotypes against IMGT TRBV, TRBD and TRBJ reference segments. Analysis was restricted to V-J combinations with a frequency above 0.0001, which covered roughly 99% of repertoires. A TCS score was defined as the ratio of F50 (clonal expansion) to E x V (chaos), with BLOSUM62-based TCRdist applied between CDR3 peptides within each V-J. Welch's t-statistics and random forest reduced 450 to 600 V-J features to 13, which were used in a naive Bayes classifier (R e1071). The raw public reads went through TCRdb reprocessing: fastp at Q25, MiXCR clone calling, in-frame beta chains kept. For every CDR3 protein sequence, its rows merge into one entry that carries the most common genes and DNA. TCRdb, not the original authors, processed these V and J calls. The sample table lists approximately 370,000 distinct CDR3 sequences, roughly 15% of them with a count of one. The ten biggest clones cover approximately 33% of the sample.

The germline V gene gives CDR1 as SNHLY and CDR2 as FYNNEI. Trimming costs V 7 bases and J 4 bases, and their ends lie 14 bases apart. CDR3 length: 13 amino acids, cysteine to phenylalanine. Here the CDR3 DNA is all that survives: 39 bases in frame from base 1. The paper's findings and limits, for the study overall: In validation, progression to ophthalmopathy was predicted by the model with 70.59% sensitivity and nearly 75% specificity, a median of roughly 6 months before onset. Sample size was not statistically predetermined, and blinding of investigators to group allocation was not performed. Most expanded thyroid clonotypes (frequency above 0.001) were also detected in blood, suggesting blood repertoires may reflect thyroid immune responses. A model built on a 13 V-J signature distinguished ophthalmopathy from stable hyperthyroidism, reaching roughly 88% sensitivity and around 81% specificity in cross-validation and 80%/75% in testing.

This clonotype was observed many times. Its antigen is not yet known. One base away there is no much larger clone; base qualities are not given. Hyperthyroidism patients were newly diagnosed, with disease duration under 2 months, and aged 18 to 65 years. The study excluded patients with uncontrolled infections, other autoimmune diseases, pregnancy or lactation. Clinical symptoms, serum thyroxine and TRAb, thyroid ultrasound, and orbital computed tomography formed the basis for the diagnoses. For progressor patients, blood was drawn at the first diagnosis of hyperthyroidism, before any ophthalmopathy symptoms had appeared. PBMCs were isolated from roughly 10 ml of fresh peripheral blood by Ficoll-Paque density gradient centrifugation. Patients classed as progressors first received a Graves' hyperthyroidism diagnosis and then went on to develop ophthalmopathy during follow-up. Total RNA was extracted using Trizol reagent, and RNA quality was assessed on an Agilent 2100 Bioanalyzer.

The sequenced sample was blood. The V and J genes are TRBV2 and TRBJ2-7, with TRBD2 as a weak D call on 5 bases. The receptor's source is a woman younger than 45 with Graves' hyperthyroidism that later progressed to Graves' ophthalmopathy. The CDR3 reads as follows: CASNQEVAYEQYF. The bases read TGTGCCAGCAATCAGGAGGTTGCTTACGAGCAGTACTTC.